The T cell receptor beta chain under discussion was sequenced for a study of cytomegalovirus exposure and HLA in healthy donors (dated by TCRdb to the late 2010s). For context, the study as a whole: An earlier analysis of roughly 610 of the donors reported approximately 300 Gb of sequence data and roughly 120 million unique TCR beta sequences obtained from approximately 180 million T cells. Roughly 300 gigabases of sequencing data and tens of millions of unique TCR sequences made up an early release that covered under 750 HLA-typed donors. Of the 300 to 450 genotyped donors, approximately 80% fell in the genetic ancestry cluster associated with self-reported Caucasian donors. The study was designed to test whether signatures of past pathogen exposure could be identified by cataloging public T cell receptors. The T cell repertoires of about 700 subjects were profiled by immunosequencing and related to cytomegalovirus serostatus. A separate validation cohort of approximately 120 different subjects was used in addition to the approximately 640-subject first cohort. To predict cytomegalovirus infection status, the study brought together high-throughput TCR immunosequencing, statistical association of individual TCRs with disease status, and machine learning. A later analysis re-analyzed previously published TCR beta repertoires from approximately 700 donors and added high-resolution HLA genotyping to study TCR occurrence patterns. Rather than using new phenotypic data, the later analysis identified candidate immune exposures from TCR beta sequences and from how often those sequences occurred across donors. An earlier analysis of about 620 of the donors applied high-throughput TCR beta sequencing to assess whether each TCR beta V gene segment acted as functional or pseudogenic. Donor age, sex, ethnicity and CMV serostatus were compiled together with the repertoire data. Genome-wide SNP genotypes for about three fifths of the 666 donors were used in a later genetic analysis, which treated that subset as a discovery cohort. Every discovery cohort repertoire had been produced on one sequencing platform. HLA typing covered class I and class II loci at four-digit resolution. The number of donors typed differed by locus, with 629-630 for A, B, C, DRB1 and DQB1, roughly 520 for DQA1, nearly 610 for DPA1, and some 470 for DPB1. About five DR-DQ haplotypes were treated as single units for association and clustering because of strong linkage in the cohort. Across approximately 420 genotyped donors of the cohort, an average of roughly 250,000 unique TCR beta nucleotide sequences per donor were sequenced, and roughly a sixth of those sequences were non-productive. Study-wide conclusions, independent of this receptor: The sequencing pipeline was judged likely to have produced a cluster of highly shared sequence variants as a technical artifact. A later genetic analysis associated a missense DCLRE1C variant with V-gene and J-gene trimming of TCR beta chains, and an independent cohort replicated the association. Strong co-occurrence of HLA alleles, especially DR and DQ, made assigning TCR associations to individual alleles difficult. For the cohort, immune exposure information was limited to CMV serostatus. Roughly uniform sequencing depth across donors was assumed in presence/absence analyses, although this assumption may not hold. A later genetic analysis reported fewer N-insertions in productive TCRs among donors in an Asian-associated ancestry cluster than the roughly 700-donor mean. The study listed 150 to 200 TCR beta chains as associated with cytomegalovirus. The classifier was reported to diagnose cytomegalovirus status with high specificity and sensitivity in both the original cohort and the validation cohort. Because HLA typing was unavailable for some donors at each locus, only the typed subset was used in association tests. Because the 87-base-pair reads could not distinguish some IMGT-functional V segments, including TRBV6-2 and TRBV6-3, those segments were excluded. A further reported finding was that TCR beta sequences accurately predicted the HLA-A and HLA-B alleles for most subjects in the first cohort. It was suggested by the authors that the approach could potentially be generalized to other disease states and immunological phenotypes. Because counts were too low, roughly 16 rarely observed V segments, including chromosome 9 orphons, were excluded from the earlier analysis of several hundred of the donors. According to a later analysis, most CMV-associated TCR beta chains appeared to be HLA-restricted, and the HLA associations seemed to be driven largely by CMV exposure. Correlated functional status among segregating V segments might reflect linkage disequilibrium, but an unknown experimental factor could not be ruled out. The cohort was sequenced for TCR beta chains only, and without alpha or paired-chain data the features that could be detected were limited. According to a later analysis, parvovirus B19, influenza, CMV and Epstein-Barr virus appeared linked to several top co-occurrence clusters. An earlier analysis of around 500 of the donors showed that most TCR beta V segments appeared in productive rearrangements either about 87% or about 30% of the time, which broadly matched IMGT annotations. In a later analysis, HLA-associated TCR beta chains showed more clonal expansion and lower generation probabilities than non-associated chains that were equally common. Specific HLA alleles were associated with more than 15,000 TCR beta sequences at a false discovery rate of 0.05 in a later analysis. In a later analysis, TCR association rates were found to vary across HLA loci, with the most associated TCRs seen for DRB1 alleles and the fewest for HLA-C alleles. A few of the identified cytomegalovirus-associated TCR beta chains were confirmed in vitro to be specific for cytomegalovirus antigens. Across donors, most TCR sequences were observed very rarely, whereas some public TCRs were present in many individuals.

The cohort consisted of some 670 healthy bone marrow donors. At the time of sampling, every cohort member was nominally healthy, though immune exposures that went unrecorded were likely present. The donor was CMV seropositive and was included in the group of 270 or so seropositive cohort members. Each donor provided a peripheral blood sample, and peripheral blood mononuclear cells were used for TCR beta sequencing. Genomic DNA extraction from the blood cell samples was performed with the Qiagen DNeasy Blood Extraction Kit. The library was obtained by the immunoSEQ multiplex PCR assay. For the multiplex PCR, a mixture combining 60 forward primers for TCR Vbeta segments and 13 reverse primers for TCR Jbeta segments was used. A multiplex PCR assay on genomic DNA amplified the CDR3 region of rearranged TCR beta genes. The amplified TCR beta libraries were sequenced on the Illumina HiSeq System as 87-base-pair reads. The published analysis was carried out like this. Across the 670 or so repertoires, a later analysis counted 60 million to 90 million unique TCR beta chains, some 11 million of which were shared by at least two donors. Raw reads were error-corrected and collapsed into unique sequences by a nearest-neighbor algorithm in which closely related sequences were merged to remove PCR and sequencing errors. V, D and J gene segments were assigned by aligning CDR3 sequences to IMGT reference sequences. Each retained sequence needed at least a six-nucleotide match to both a V gene segment and a J gene segment. Rearrangements were classified as productive when the CDR3 lacked stop codons and remained in frame with V and J, and all other rearrangements were classified as non-productive. Following IMGT convention, CDR3 was defined as the stretch from the second conserved V-encoded cysteine to the conserved J-encoded phenylalanine. The earlier analysis of 500 to 650 of the donors excluded any sequence lacking an unambiguous match to a single V gene segment. An earlier analysis of a few hundred of the donors called V segments functional above 56.7% productive rearrangements and segregating when the between-donor standard deviation exceeded 5%. A statistical classification framework was built for diagnosing cytomegalovirus status from the catalog of TCR beta chain sequences. V and J gene assignment, in a later analysis, came from comparing TCR nucleotide sequences with IMGT/GENE-DB human TR gene sequences. In a later analysis, CDR3 sequences and most-parsimonious VDJ recombination scenarios were assigned using the TCRdist pipeline. In a later analysis, each TCR beta chain was defined by its CDR3 amino acid sequence together with its V-gene family, and reads without a unique V-gene family were excluded. A later analysis removed roughly 590 highly shared, low-generation-probability nucleotide sequences to deal with suspected cross-contamination and a sequencing artifact. A later analysis calculated a clonal expansion index for each public chain from normalized within-repertoire ranks of inferred template counts. In a later analysis, generation probabilities were computed with a VDJ recombination model fitted to out-of-frame rearrangements, and the resulting probabilities were checked against IGoR. A later analysis scored TCR-TCR, TCR-HLA and TCR-CMV co-occurrence with hypergeometric tests, applying a repertoire-size bias correction to TCR pairs. To estimate false discovery rates, a later analysis permuted the HLA or CMV assignments 20 times. In a later analysis, co-occurring TCRs were grouped using DBSCAN, with TCRdist sequence similarity added in when clustering inside HLA-allele-positive subsets. Co-occurrence clustering excluded repertoires with fewer than 30,000 or more than 120,000 public chains, plus five with anomalous nucleotide sharing. As stored in TCRdb, this immuneACCESS dataset retains in-frame rearrangements with V and J assigned. A fraction of the clones does not appear; measured against another copy, unresolved V genes explain less than half of the discrepancy, and the remainder lacks a known reason. The V and J calls and the clone size are those of that table, but D and trimming were determined from the DNA. The table for this sample lists around 70,000 clones; around 73% of them were counted only once. The ten largest clones capture 8% to 9% of the sample.

The CDR3 runs 18 amino acids, cysteine and phenylalanine included. Only the CDR3 DNA is retained, 54 bases long and in frame from the first base. At the junction V is shortened by 1 base and J by 2 bases; bases outside the gene matches: 8. CDR1 and CDR2 were assigned from the germline V gene as LGHNA and YNFKEQ. Points on this clone: There is no known antigen for this receptor. Within one base of it there is no much larger clone, and no base qualities were kept.

This receptor was obtained from a woman aged 40 to 50 in good health and CMV-seropositive. The sample was PBMCs. The chain is made from TRBV4-2 and TRBJ2-6; 7 bases in between match TRBD2. The CDR3: CASSQGPGGSAGANVLTF. The DNA is as follows: TGTGCCAGCAGCCAAGGGCCGGGAGGTTCGGCTGGGGCCAACGTCCTGACTTTC.